These 30 T cell receptor beta chains came from one sample sequenced in a study of blood T cell repertoires in COVID-19. Clones were read by immunoSEQ multiplex PCR, and TCRdb kept only the in-frame ones, dropping some. The sample contains tens of thousands of clones, roughly 85% of which appear only once. Sequenced input: peripheral blood. These receptor sequences come from a man aged 60 to 75 with COVID-19, enrolled during active disease.

The rearrangement links TRBV5-1 to TRBJ2-3, with D possibly matching TRBD1 (6 bases). This CDR3 has 16 amino acids. The germline V gene has CDR1 SGHRS and CDR2 YFSETQ. Trimming took 2 bases from V and 0 from J, leaving 13 bases between them. CDR3: CASSFSGVLSTDTQYF. The CDR3 nucleotides read TGCGCCAGCAGCTTCTCAGGGGTTCTTAGCACAGATACGCAGTATTTT.

The V call is TRBV11-3, the J call TRBJ2-2, with D possibly being TRBD1 (5 bases). The CDR3 extends over 14 amino acids. Trimming removed 4 bases from V and 7 bases from J, with 13 bases in between. Germline V gene lookup returns CDR1 SGHNT and CDR2 YENEEA. The CDR3 DNA follows: TGTGCCAGCAGCTCAAGCAGGGTTATCGGGGAGCTGTTTTTT. Protein sequence: CASSSSRVIGELFF.

The genes are TRBV3-1 (or the pseudogene TRBV3-2) and TRBJ2-2; possibly TRBD1 for D (6 bases). The CDR3 consists of 14 residues. Germline CDR1 and CDR2: LGHDT and YNNKEL (reference sequence). Trimming removed 4 bases from V and 5 bases from J, with 11 bases in between. The CDR3 nucleotides read TGTGCCAGCAGCCCCCAGGACAGAACCGGGGAGCTGTTTTTT. Protein: CASSPQDRTGELFF.

The rearrangement links TRBV9 to TRBJ2-3, with TRBD1 matching 7 bases. Trimming took 7 bases from V and 2 from J; bases not matched to a gene: 16. Germline V lookup: CDR1 SGDLS, CDR2 YYNGEE. The CDR3 covers 17 residues. CDR3 sequence: CASGQRDSVFPTDTQYF. Written as DNA, the CDR3 is TGTGCCAGCGGACAACGGGACAGCGTATTCCCCACAGATACGCAGTATTTT.

The chain couples TRBV27 to TRBJ1-4, with 8 bases fitting TRBD1. CDR3 length: 15 amino acids. In germline, CDR1 is MNHEY, CDR2 SMNVEV (reference sequence). Unmatched junction bases numbered 11, after V lost 6 bases and J lost 8 bases. The CDR3 spells CASSPGQGGSEKLFF. CDR3 bases: TGTGCCAGCAGCCCTGGACAGGGAGGGAGCGAAAAACTGTTTTTT. Full variable domain (remainder filled in from reference TRBV27 and TRBJ1-4): EAQVTQNPRYLITVTGKKLTVTCSQNMNHEYMSWYRQDPGLGLRQIYYSMNVEVTDKGDVPEGYKVSRKEKRNFPLILESPSPNQTSLYFCASSPGQGGSEKLFFGSGTQLSVL.

The genes are TRBV15 and TRBJ1-1, with a weak D call TRBD1 (6 bases). The germline V gene encodes CDR1 LNHNV and CDR2 YYDKDF (reference sequence). The CDR3 runs to 15 residues. The V gene lost 9 bases and the J gene lost 1 base, with 18 bases spanning the gap. DNA of the CDR3: TGTGCCACAAGACCTCAGGGGCGCCAGAACACTGAAGCTTTCTTT. Translating it yields CATRPQGRQNTEAFF.

This sequence joins TRBV9 and TRBJ1-1, with 8 nucleotides matching TRBD1. The CDR3 is 16 residues long. The germline gives CDR1 SGDLS, CDR2 YYNGEE. Trimming removed 2 bases from V and 1 base from J; junction bases left unmatched: 7. The CDR3 sequence: CASSVDPGTGNTEAFF. The DNA for the CDR3 is TGTGCCAGCAGCGTTGACCCAGGGACAGGGAACACTGAAGCTTTCTTT. Filled out from reference TRBV9 and TRBJ1-1, the complete variable domain reads DSGVTQTPKHLITATGQRVTLRCSPRSGDLSVYWYQQSLDQGLQFLIQYYNGEERAKGNILERFSAQQFPDLHSELNLSSLELGDSALYFCASSVDPGTGNTEAFFGQGTRLTVV.

The chain joins TRBV28 to TRBJ1-6; 7 bases match TRBD1. The ends lost 9 bases at V and 11 bases at J; junction bases unmatched: 13. This CDR3 contains 14 residues. Germline values: CDR1 MDHEN, CDR2 SYDVKM. CDR3 sequence (DNA): TGTGCCAGTAAAACCGGGACAGCTCTGACACCCCTCCACTTT. Amino acids: CASKTGTALTPLHF. Drawing the rest from reference TRBV28 and TRBJ1-6, the complete variable domain is DVKVTQSSRYLVKRTGEKVFLECVQDMDHENMFWYRQDPGLGLRLIYFSYDVKMKEKGDIPEGYSVSREKKERFSLILESASTNQTSMYLCASKTGTALTPLHFGNGTRLTVT.

CDR3 sequence reads: CASSLDGTDYEKLFF. CDR3 DNA sequence: TGCGCCAGCAGCTTGGATGGGACAGACTATGAAAAACTGTTTTTT. The chain joins TRBV5-1 to TRBJ1-4; the match to TRBD1 covers 7 bases. The germline CDR1 and CDR2 sequences are SGHRS and YFSETQ. The J segment lost 6 bases and the V segment lost 0 bases, leaving 5 bases of the junction unmatched. This CDR3 is built from 15 residues.

CDR3 coding DNA: TGTGCCAGCAGTGCGGACAGGGATGATAATTCACCCCTCCACTTT. Translation: CASSADRDDNSPLHF. The rearrangement uses TRBV25-1 and TRBJ1-6, with 8 bases identical to TRBD1. CDR1 and CDR2 from the germline V gene are MGHDK and SYGVNS. V was clipped by 4 bases and J by 5 bases; unmatched bases: 4. There are 15 residues in the CDR3.

V is TRBV12-3 or TRBV12-4 and J is TRBJ1-2; 8 positions match TRBD1. The CDR3 is made up of 13 amino acids. V dropped 3 bases and J dropped 10; count of bases not matched to a gene: 7. The CDR3 here is CASSFQGARDYTF. The CDR3 bases are TGTGCCAGCAGTTTTCAGGGGGCCCGCGACTACACCTTC.

This chain joins TRBV18 and TRBJ1-5, with unresolved D. The V end lost 4 bases, the J end lost 3 bases, and 19 bases lay between the germline ends. Germline V CDR1 and CDR2: KGHSH, LQKENI. The CDR3 spans 17 residues. The CDR3 DNA sequence: TGTGCCAGCTCACTCCTCGAGTTGGGCCAGTACAATCAGCCCCAGCATTTT. Its translation is CASSLLELGQYNQPQHF.

This clone is a singleton in its sample. The rearrangement uses TRBV19 and TRBJ2-6, with TRBD1 matching 9 bases. V gave up 6 bases and J gave up 2 bases; unmatched junction bases: 8. This CDR3 comprises 17 residues. Germline-derived CDR1 and CDR2 are LNHDA and SQIVND (reference sequence). This chain's CDR3 is CASSAGTGMAGANVLTF. CDR3 bases: TGTGCCAGTAGCGCTGGGACAGGGATGGCTGGGGCCAACGTCCTGACTTTC.

This chain links TRBV19 with TRBJ2-7; TRBD1 matches at 10 bases. V lost 8 bases, J lost 5 bases, and 9 bases stayed unmatched. This CDR3 contains 14 residues. Germline V CDR1 and CDR2: LNHDA, SQIVND (reference sequence). For the CDR3, the DNA is TGTGCCAGTCCGGTTCCTGGGACAGGGGACGAGCAGTACTTC. This gives the protein CASPVPGTGDEQYF.

This rearrangement joins TRBV18 to TRBJ1-3; TRBD1 matches at 8 bases. The CDR3 loop spans 17 amino acids. The germline V gene encodes CDR1 KGHSH and CDR2 LQKENI. The junction had 11 bases not matched to a gene; V was cut back by 3 bases and J by 4 bases. This chain's CDR3 is CASSPGAGGNLGNTIYF. The CDR3 nucleotides read TGTGCCAGCTCACCTGGGGCAGGGGGCAATCTCGGAAACACCATATATTTT.

The V gene is TRBV5-1, the J gene TRBJ1-2; TRBD1 might be the D (6 bases). Trimming shortened V by 2 bases and J by 8 bases, and 13 bases separated the two germline ends. CDR3 length equals 13 residues. CDR1 SGHRS and CDR2 YFSETQ come from the germline V gene. The CDR3: CASSFRKGDGYTF. As DNA, the CDR3 is TGCGCCAGCAGCTTCCGGAAGGGGGACGGCTACACCTTC.

The chain has TRBV5-4 and TRBJ2-2; D is ambiguous. Trimming took off 4 bases at V and 7 bases at J, with 20 bases between the two ends. Germline V gives CDR1 SGHNT, CDR2 YYREEE (reference sequence). CDR3 length: 16 amino acids. CDR3 residues: CASSNPTGSSGGELFF. The CDR3 coding sequence is TGTGCCAGCAGCAACCCAACCGGGTCGAGTGGCGGGGAGCTGTTTTTT.

The chain combines TRBV7-9 with TRBJ1-6; TRBD1 aligns across 7 bases. The CDR3 runs to 14 residues. In germline, CDR1 is SEHNR, CDR2 FQNEAQ (reference sequence). V shed 4 bases and J 14 bases; nucleotides not matched to a gene: 11. CDR3 amino acids: CASSSTGAPGALHF. The DNA for the CDR3 is TGTGCCAGCAGCTCCACAGGGGCCCCAGGGGCCCTCCACTTT.

The gene calls are TRBV28 and TRBJ2-1; 7 nucleotides agree with TRBD2. Trimming at V came to 6 bases and at J to 3 bases, leaving 8 bases not matched to a gene. The CDR3 has 15 residues. Germline V gene lookup returns CDR1 MDHEN and CDR2 SYDVKM. CDR3 amino acids: CASSSSGPDYNEQFF. The CDR3 DNA sequence: TGTGCCAGCAGCTCTAGCGGACCGGACTACAATGAGCAGTTCTTC.

CDR3: CSVGTSGRREQYF. The CDR3, as DNA: TGCAGCGTTGGCACTAGCGGGAGACGCGAGCAGTACTTC. V and J are TRBV29-1 and TRBJ2-7; 11 bases match TRBD2. The V gene end was trimmed by 4 bases and the J gene end by 6 bases; junction bases not matched to a gene: 5. Per germline, CDR1 SQVTM and CDR2 ANQGSEA. CDR3 length equals 13 residues.

J is TRBJ1-1 and V is TRBV6-2 or TRBV6-3; unclear D gene. Germline CDR1 and CDR2: MNHEY and SVGEGT. Trimming cost V 2 bases and J 1 base, with 11 bases left between them. This CDR3 is 15 amino acids long. The CDR3 here is CASSYNPTRNTEAFF. The CDR3, as DNA: TGTGCCAGCAGTTACAACCCCACGAGGAACACTGAAGCTTTCTTT.

The chain links TRBV30 to TRBJ2-3, with 13 bases lining up with TRBD2. V lost 5 bases, J lost 7 bases, and 9 bases stayed unmatched. The CDR3 covers 15 residues. The germline V gene has CDR1 GTSNPN and CDR2 SVGIG (reference sequence). The CDR3 spells CAWGALAGGPNTQYF. The CDR3 DNA is TGTGCCTGGGGAGCACTAGCGGGAGGGCCGAATACGCAGTATTTT.

The V call is TRBV5-1, the J call TRBJ1-2; D might be TRBD1 (5 bases). This CDR3 contains 13 residues. The ends were cut back, 4 bases at V and 2 bases at J, with 9 bases in the middle. The V gene's germline CDR1 is SGHRS and CDR2 YFSETQ. CDR3 nucleotides: TGCGCCAGCAGCCCGACAGAAAACTATGGCTACACCTTC. This sequence encodes CASSPTENYGYTF.

V gene TRBV7-9 combines with J gene TRBJ2-1; the D gene is possibly TRBD2 (6 bases). Germline CDR1 SEHNR, CDR2 FQNEAQ (reference sequence). CDR3 length: 16 residues. V gave up 8 bases and J gave up 0 bases, with 17 bases separating them. DNA for the CDR3: TGTGCCAGCGGAAAGGGACTCCCCAGCTCCTACAATGAGCAGTTCTTC. Its translation is CASGKGLPSSYNEQFF.

The chain recombines TRBV6-5 with TRBJ1-2; 7 bases fit TRBD1. This CDR3 has 13 residues. The junction had 7 bases not matched to a gene; V was cut back by 4 bases and J by 8 bases. Germline values: CDR1 MNHEY, CDR2 SVGAGI. The CDR3 protein is CASSSTTGEGYTF. CDR3 bases: TGTGCCAGCAGTTCAACCACAGGGGAGGGCTACACCTTC.

The chain combines TRBV7-2 with TRBJ2-4; no firm D call. V lost 1 base and J 4 bases, leaving 8 bases between the germline ends. The CDR3 sequence is 14 residues long. Germline CDR1 reads SGHTA; CDR2 reads FQGNSA. For the CDR3, the DNA is TGTGCCAGCAGCTTAGAAGACGGGAAAAACATTCAGTACTTC. Encoded protein: CASSLEDGKNIQYF.

The CDR3: CATGRADNSPLHF. In DNA form, the CDR3 reads TGTGCCACTGGGAGAGCTGATAATTCACCCCTCCACTTT. The chain carries TRBV12-3 or TRBV12-4 and TRBJ1-6; D call uncertain. CDR3 length equals 13 residues. Trimming removed 10 bases at V and 5 bases at J, with 12 bases between.

The chain is built from TRBV6-1 and TRBJ2-3; 8 nucleotides line up with TRBD1. The J segment lost 3 bases and the V segment lost 2 bases, leaving 1 base of the junction unmatched. Germline values: CDR1 MNHNS, CDR2 SASEGT. The CDR3 length is 14 residues. CDR3 coding DNA: TGTGCCAGCAGTGAACAGGGGGCTACAGATACGCAGTATTTT. Translating gives CASSEQGATDTQYF.

This chain joins TRBV19 and TRBJ2-1; TRBD1 aligns across 8 bases. Losses at the gene ends were 3 bases for V and 8 bases for J; bases not matched to a gene: 9. The CDR3 covers 15 residues. Looked up from germline, CDR1 is LNHDA and CDR2 is SQIVND (reference sequence). The CDR3 spells CASSMTGASGDEQFF. The CDR3 DNA is TGTGCCAGTAGTATGACAGGGGCCTCAGGAGATGAGCAGTTCTTC.

The chain recombines TRBV6-5 with TRBJ1-4; D not resolved. CDR3 length: 13 amino acids. Germline V gene lookup returns CDR1 MNHEY and CDR2 SVGAGI. V was cut by 2 bases and J by 7 bases, with 8 bases left in between. CDR3 bases: TGTGCCAGCAGTTACATAACGGGTGAAAAACTGTTTTTT. As protein: CASSYITGEKLFF.